These 31 T cell receptor beta chains came from one sample sequenced in a study of response to subunit inactivated influenza vaccine. TCRdb reanalysed the RT-PCR reads using MiXCR and keeps one entry per CDR3 protein. The repertoire holds over 650,000 distinct CDR3 sequences, around 20% seen once, with roughly 11% in the top ten. The material sequenced was PBMCs from blood, taken roughly 5 days after vaccination. These receptors were taken from a man between 45 and 60 years old who received an inactivated influenza vaccine.

DNA of the CDR3: TGTGCCAGCACCCGAGGGGACATTCAGTACTTC. It is translated as CASTRGDIQYF. The rearrangement joins TRBV12-3 or TRBV12-4 to TRBJ2-4; D could derive from TRBD1 or TRBD2 (5 bases each). This CDR3 is 11 amino acids long. V lost 7 bases and J lost 8, with 9 bases in between.

CDR3 bases: TGCAGCGTTGAAGCCCCGGCCCACCCCGGACAGTTCTCCTACAATGAGCAGTTCTTC. Translating it yields CSVEAPAHPGQFSYNEQFF. The V call is TRBV29-1, the J call TRBJ2-1, with a tentative D call TRBD1 (6 bases). This CDR3 contains 19 residues. CDR1 and CDR2 from the germline V gene are SQVTM and ANQGSEA. The V gene lost 1 base and the J gene lost 0 bases, with 22 bases spanning the gap.

The chain has TRBV2 and TRBJ1-2, with no clear D. The V gene's germline CDR1 is SNHLY and CDR2 FYNNEI. The CDR3 contains 13 residues. V was shortened by 1 base and J by 7 bases, with 10 bases between the two germline ends. CDR3 residues: CASSEGGLGGYTF. The CDR3 coding sequence is TGTGCCAGCAGTGAAGGGGGATTGGGTGGCTACACCTTC.

The chain links TRBV6-6 to TRBJ1-2, with D perhaps TRBD1 (6 bases). V was cut by 6 bases and J by 4 bases, with 12 bases left in between. The CDR3 spans 13 residues. Germline CDR1 is MNHNY and CDR2 is SVGAGI (reference sequence). CDR3 amino acids: CASSHTGLYGYTF. For the CDR3, the DNA is TGTGCCAGCAGCCACACAGGGCTCTATGGCTACACCTTC.

The CDR3 reads CASSPGTGHTEAFF. The CDR3 bases are TGTGCCAGCTCACCCGGGACGGGGCACACTGAAGCTTTCTTT. V usage is TRBV18 and J usage is TRBJ1-1; D is possibly TRBD1 (5 bases). CDR1 and CDR2 (germline): KGHSH, LQKENI. CDR3 length equals 14 residues. The V end lost 3 bases, the J end lost 3 bases, and 11 bases lay between the germline ends.

This clonotype has just one count. The V gene is TRBV5-1, the J gene TRBJ2-5; 11 nucleotides match TRBD2. This CDR3 is 17 amino acids long. Germline CDR1 reads SGHRS; CDR2 reads YFSETQ. Unmatched junction bases numbered 14, after V lost 4 bases and J lost 6 bases. The CDR3 region has the DNA TGCGCCAGCAGCCGAAACTTTAGCGGGGGGGCCCTTAAGACCCAGTACTTC. It encodes CASSRNFSGGALKTQYF.

The chain couples TRBV7-8 to TRBJ2-7; maybe TRBD1 (5 bases). The CDR3 is 15 amino acids. CDR1 and CDR2 from the germline V gene are SGHVS and FQNEAQ. Trimming pared 6 bases from V and 0 bases from J, leaving 15 bases between. The CDR3 DNA sequence: TGTGCCAGCAGTCCGAGACAGACCCTCTCCTACGAGCAGTACTTC. As protein: CASSPRQTLSYEQYF. Combining the CDR3 with reference TRBV7-8 and TRBJ2-7 gives the whole variable domain GAGVSQSPRYKVAKRGQDVALRCDPISGHVSLFWYQQALGQGPEFLTYFQNEAQLDKSGLPSDRFFAERPEGSVSTLKIQRTQQEDSAVYLCASSPRQTLSYEQYFGPGTRLTVT.

The genes are TRBV7-2 and TRBJ2-2; tentatively, D is TRBD1 or TRBD2 (5 bases each). The CDR3 spans 14 residues. Germline lookup yields CDR1 SGHTA and CDR2 FQGNSA. With 3 bases removed from V and 6 bases from J, the gap between germline ends came to 11 bases. CDR3 residues: CASSFIQGAGELFF. CDR3 sequence (DNA): TGTGCCAGCAGCTTCATTCAGGGAGCCGGGGAGCTGTTTTTT.

The J gene is TRBJ2-3, the V gene TRBV4-1; D is undetermined. Germline CDR1 and CDR2: MGHRA and YSYEKL. The V gene lost 0 bases and the J gene lost 4 bases, with 14 bases spanning the gap. The CDR3 extends over 16 amino acids. CDR3 in amino acids: CASSQESQPVADTQYF. Here the CDR3 DNA reads TGCGCCAGCAGCCAAGAGTCCCAACCGGTCGCAGATACGCAGTATTTT.

This clonotype occurred a few times. J is TRBJ2-7 and V is TRBV5-6; 11 positions agree with TRBD2. This CDR3 contains 15 residues. In germline, CDR1 is SGHDT, CDR2 YYEEEE. After removal of 4 bases from V and 7 bases from J, the junction contained 10 bases not matched to a gene. DNA of the CDR3: TGTGCCAGCAGCCTTTTAGCGGGAGGGCTATGGGAGCAGTACTTC. Translating gives CASSLLAGGLWEQYF.

The table lists this clonotype with a few counts. V usage is TRBV6-5 and J usage is TRBJ2-2; weak D call: TRBD2 (5 bases). The V and J ends lost 1 base and 6 bases respectively, with 12 bases between them. Germline CDR1 is MNHEY and CDR2 is SVGAGI. The CDR3 consists of 15 residues. CDR3 region: CASSYYLAGAGELFF. The CDR3 coding sequence is TGTGCCAGCAGTTACTATCTAGCTGGCGCCGGGGAGCTGTTTTTT.

With respect to this clonotype: A much larger clone sits a single nucleotide away, making a read error possible. CDR3 residues: CASSRGENEQFF. CDR3 nucleotide sequence: TGTGCCAGCAGCCGGGGGGAGAATGAGCAGTTCTTC. V usage is TRBV3-1 and J usage is TRBJ2-1; D may be TRBD2 (6 bases). Germline CDR1 reads LGHDT; CDR2 reads YNNKEL (reference sequence). The CDR3 spans 12 residues. Deletions cut 4 bases from V and 7 bases from J, with 8 bases between.

The chain combines TRBV5-1 with TRBJ2-5; TRBD2 matches at 12 bases. Germline V gene data show CDR1 as SGHRS and CDR2 as YFSETQ. V trimming: 4 bases; J trimming: 2 bases; junction bases outside the gene matches: 6. CDR3 size: 16 residues. CDR3 amino acids: CASSAGLAGRQETQYF. CDR3 nucleotide sequence: TGCGCCAGCAGCGCCGGACTAGCGGGACGACAAGAGACCCAGTACTTC.

The chain uses TRBV7-9 and TRBJ1-5; TRBD1 agrees at 12 bases. From germline, CDR1 is SEHNR and CDR2 FQNEAQ (reference sequence). V shed 5 bases, J shed 6 bases, and the junction held 5 bases outside the gene matches. The CDR3 has 15 residues. CDR3 bases: TGTGCCAGCAGCCTCGGGACAGGGGGCAGTCAGCCCCAGCATTTT. It translates to CASSLGTGGSQPQHF.

The chain has TRBV25-1 and TRBJ2-5; 8 nucleotides align to TRBD2. V lost 7 bases, J lost 7 bases, and 8 bases stayed unmatched. Germline V gene data show CDR1 as MGHDK and CDR2 as SYGVNS. This CDR3 region has 13 residues. The CDR3 reads CASNSAGEVTQYF. CDR3 sequence (DNA): TGTGCCAGCAATTCAGCGGGAGAGGTGACCCAGTACTTC.

This CDR3 is CASSFSQGSNSPLHF. The CDR3 DNA reads as TGTGCCAGCAGCTTTTCACAGGGGTCTAATTCACCCCTCCACTTT. The chain recombines TRBV7-2 with TRBJ1-6; 7 nucleotides line up with TRBD1. This CDR3 is built from 15 residues. CDR1 and CDR2 (germline): SGHTA, FQGNSA. After removal of 3 bases from V and 6 bases from J, the junction contained 5 bases not matched to a gene.

The rearrangement links TRBV27 to TRBJ1-5, with a possible D match to TRBD1 (6 bases). Germline CDR1 and CDR2: MNHEY and SMNVEV (reference sequence). This CDR3 is 15 amino acids long. V dropped 2 bases and J dropped 5 bases, with 13 bases sitting between them. The CDR3 nucleotides are TGTGCCAGCAGTTTAAATCCGGCAGGGGATCAGCCCCAGCATTTT. Its translation: CASSLNPAGDQPQHF.

This clonotype has a handful of counts. The rearrangement uses TRBV7-2 and TRBJ2-3, with a tentative D call TRBD1 (6 bases). Deletions cut 5 bases from V and 3 bases from J, with 12 bases between. CDR3 length: 14 amino acids. Germline loops: CDR1 SGHTA, CDR2 FQGNSA. The CDR3 bases are TGTGCCAGCAGCCCACAGGGCAGGACAGATACGCAGTATTTT. Translation gives CASSPQGRTDTQYF.

This clonotype was seen a few times. This rearrangement joins TRBV12-3 or TRBV12-4 to TRBJ2-7, with D tentatively TRBD1 or TRBD2 (5 bases each). The CDR3 spans 15 residues. V was cut by 3 bases and J by 0 bases, with 12 bases left in between. DNA of the CDR3: TGTGCCAGCAGTTTCATGTGGGACGGCTCCTACGAGCAGTACTTC. It is translated as CASSFMWDGSYEQYF.

This chain links TRBV7-4 with TRBJ1-5, with a weak D call TRBD1 (5 bases). This CDR3 has 18 residues. Between the trimmed V and J ends, which lost 3 bases and 6 bases, there was a span of 24 bases. CDR1 and CDR2 (germline): SGHVT, SQSDAQ. In DNA form, the CDR3 reads TGTGCCAGCAGCTTCCTACCCCAGGTAGGAGGACAATTTCAGCCCCAGCATTTT. Translated: CASSFLPQVGGQFQPQHF.

This clonotype has a count of ten or more. The chain recombines TRBV20-1 with TRBJ2-6, with a tentative D call TRBD2 (6 bases). V lost 3 bases, J lost 2 bases, and 8 bases lay in between. The length of the CDR3 is 14 residues. Germline CDR1 reads DFQATT; CDR2 reads SNEGSKA (reference sequence). CDR3 residues: CSASGGAGANVLTF. The CDR3 DNA reads TGCAGTGCTAGTGGAGGGGCTGGGGCCAACGTCCTGACTTTC.

The rearrangement links TRBV29-1 to TRBJ2-2; 9 bases fit TRBD2. CDR1 and CDR2 (germline): SQVTM, ANQGSEA. Trimming at V came to 6 bases and at J to 7 bases, leaving 6 bases not matched to a gene. The CDR3 spans 13 residues. The CDR3 sequence: CSVVPRGGGELFF. The CDR3 nucleotides read TGCAGCGTCGTTCCGCGGGGGGGCGGGGAGCTGTTTTTT.

This clonotype was found a few times. The V and J genes are TRBV27 and TRBJ2-1, with 7 nucleotides matching TRBD2. The CDR3 runs to 14 residues. The trim removed 3 bases at V and 4 bases at J, leaving 3 bases unmatched. Germline V lookup: CDR1 MNHEY, CDR2 SMNVEV (reference sequence). The DNA for the CDR3 is TGTGCCAGCAGTTTTACTAGCGAGTACAATGAGCAGTTCTTC. Its translation is CASSFTSEYNEQFF.

This clonotype showed up just a few times. The chain links TRBV29-1 to TRBJ2-1; D is undetermined. V was trimmed by 4 bases and J by 0 bases, leaving 4 bases between them. The germline V gene has CDR1 SQVTM and CDR2 ANQGSEA. There are 12 residues in the CDR3. CDR3 loop: CSVGFSYNEQFF. CDR3 in DNA: TGCAGCGTTGGATTCTCCTACAATGAGCAGTTCTTC.

The chain employs TRBV4-3 and TRBJ2-3; perhaps TRBD2 as D (5 bases). With 1 base removed from V and 4 bases from J, the gap between germline ends came to 12 bases. The CDR3 consists of 15 residues. Per the germline V gene, CDR1 is LGHNA and CDR2 is YSLEER. This CDR3 reads CASSQVVGVSDTQYF. Here the CDR3 DNA reads TGCGCCAGCAGCCAAGTCGTCGGGGTTTCAGATACGCAGTATTTT.

This clonotype was observed a handful of times. V and J are TRBV11-2 and TRBJ2-1, with a possible D match to TRBD2 (6 bases). With 1 base removed from V and 7 bases from J, the gap between germline ends came to 11 bases. CDR1 is SGHAT, CDR2 FQNNGV, per germline. The CDR3 is 14 residues long. DNA for the CDR3: TGTGCCAGCAGCTTAGCGGGAGTGAGGAATGAGCAGTTCTTC. Encoded protein: CASSLAGVRNEQFF.

This clonotype appeared a few times. The CDR3 protein is CASSLEWGSGNTIYF. The CDR3, as DNA: TGCGCCAGCAGCTTGGAGTGGGGCTCTGGAAACACCATATATTTT. The rearrangement joins TRBV5-1 to TRBJ1-3; D gene uncertain. The CDR3 loop spans 15 amino acids. CDR1 is SGHRS and CDR2 is YFSETQ in the germline V gene. The ends were cut back, 0 bases at V and 0 bases at J, with 7 bases in the middle.

This clonotype appeared a few times. J is TRBJ2-3 and V is TRBV11-2, with D hard to call. V lost 2 bases to trimming and J lost 6 bases, with 12 bases between them. The CDR3 extends over 14 amino acids. Germline V gene data show CDR1 as SGHAT and CDR2 as FQNNGV. The CDR3 is CASSLLSFGDTQYF. CDR3 coding DNA: TGTGCCAGCAGCTTATTATCCTTTGGGGATACGCAGTATTTT. The full variable domain, completed using reference TRBV11-2 and TRBJ2-3, is EAGVAQSPRYKIIEKRQSVAFWCNPISGHATLYWYQQILGQGPKLLIQFQNNGVVDDSQLPKDRFSAERLKGVDSTLKIQPAKLEDSAVYLCASSLLSFGDTQYFGPGTRLTVL.

This clonotype was seen only a few times. The V and J genes are TRBV10-3 and TRBJ1-1, with D unresolved. The CDR3 consists of 12 residues. V gave up 2 bases and J gave up 0 bases, with 1 base separating them. CDR1 is ENHRY, CDR2 SYGVKD, per germline. The CDR3 DNA follows: TGTGCCATCAGTGAGATGAACACTGAAGCTTTCTTT. It yields the protein CAISEMNTEAFF.

This clonotype has only a few counts. V and J are TRBV4-1 and TRBJ2-7; a weak D match, TRBD2 (5 bases). Trimming cost V 4 bases and J 2 bases, with 12 bases left between them. Germline V gene data show CDR1 as MGHRA and CDR2 as YSYEKL. The CDR3 has 14 amino acids. The CDR3 DNA follows: TGCGCCAGCAGCCGCCAACCGGGGACCTACGAGCAGTACTTC. Translated: CASSRQPGTYEQYF.

The chain links TRBV5-1 to TRBJ2-3; no firm D call. The V and J ends lost 4 bases and 4 bases respectively, with 13 bases between them. Per the germline V gene, CDR1 is SGHRS and CDR2 is YFSETQ. CDR3 length equals 14 residues. DNA for the CDR3: TGCGCCAGCAGCCCGCGCCGGACCGCAGATACGCAGTATTTT. It encodes CASSPRRTADTQYF.